This TCR beta chain was profiled in a study of blood T cell repertoires in COVID-19. Overall study context: Samples representing acute and convalescent COVID-19 were sourced from the United States, Italy and Spain. T cells, B-cell-depleted T cells, or PBMCs provided the cDNA or gDNA that served as material.

Study processing details: Estimates of nucleated cell counts were drawn from the amplification of reference gene primers. Here immunoSEQ multiplex PCR was the method, and the copy in TCRdb shows in-frame clones only, minus some. From that table come the V and J calls and clone size; the DNA was used to work out D and trimming. The sample lists under 95,000 clones; approximately 85% were seen once. Germline values: CDR1 SNHLY, CDR2 FYNNEI. The CDR3 has 15 residues. Unmatched junction bases numbered 8, after V lost 5 bases and J lost 6 bases. The rearrangement uses TRBV2 and TRBJ1-2; 11 bases are a match to TRBD1. This TCR was sampled from an elderly woman with COVID-19, enrolled during active disease. Sequencing was performed on peripheral blood. Here the CDR3 reads CASSLIRTGGNGYTF. The CDR3 nucleotides are TGTGCCAGCAGTCTCATTCGGACAGGGGGCAATGGCTACACCTTC.